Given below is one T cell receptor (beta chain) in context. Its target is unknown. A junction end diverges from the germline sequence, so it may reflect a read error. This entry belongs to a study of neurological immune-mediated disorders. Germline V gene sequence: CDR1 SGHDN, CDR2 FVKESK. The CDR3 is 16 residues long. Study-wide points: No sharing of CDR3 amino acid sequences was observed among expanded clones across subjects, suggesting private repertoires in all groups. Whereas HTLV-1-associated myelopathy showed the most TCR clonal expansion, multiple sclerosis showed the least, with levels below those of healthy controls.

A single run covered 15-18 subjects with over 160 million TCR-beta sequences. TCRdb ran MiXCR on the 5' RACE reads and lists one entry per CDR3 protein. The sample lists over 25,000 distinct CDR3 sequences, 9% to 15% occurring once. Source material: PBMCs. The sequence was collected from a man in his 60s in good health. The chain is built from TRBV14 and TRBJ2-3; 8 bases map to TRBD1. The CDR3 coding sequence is TGTGCCACCAGCCGCGGGACCGGGACAGGCGGAGATACGCAGGATTTT. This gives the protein CATSRGTGTGGDTQDF.